The 18 T cell receptor beta chains listed next were all sequenced from one sample in a study of OX40 agonist ivuxolimab in advanced cancers. Profiled with immunoSEQ multiplex PCR; TCRdb holds only in-frame clones, not every one. The sample includes about 1,900 clones, more than 60% of them seen just once. Sample: CD4+ or CD8+ T cells sorted from blood, taken in a trial of the OX40 agonist ivuxolimab. These receptors all come from an adult with an advanced solid tumor such as melanoma, head and neck, liver or kidney cancer.

The J gene is TRBJ1-1, the V gene TRBV6-6; tentatively, D is TRBD1 (5 bases). CDR1 MNHNY and CDR2 SVGAGI come from the germline V gene (reference sequence). Between the trimmed V and J ends, which lost 10 bases and 5 bases, there was a span of 23 bases. The CDR3 has 15 amino acids. The CDR3 DNA sequence: TGTGCCACCTACACCTCCGGGGGGGGAGGAACTGAAGCTTTCTTT. It translates to CATYTSGGGGTEAFF.

The CDR3 nucleotides read TGTGCCAGCAGCGTCTTAGGGACTGGAAACACCATATATTTT. This encodes CASSVLGTGNTIYF. V and J are TRBV9 and TRBJ1-3; D is undetermined. CDR3 length equals 14 residues. Germline assignment: CDR1 SGDLS and CDR2 YYNGEE. V was cut by 2 bases and J by 2 bases, with 8 bases left in between.

This chain uses TRBV7-4 with TRBJ2-5; TRBD2 agrees at 7 bases. Germline loops: CDR1 SGHVT, CDR2 SQSDAQ. The CDR3 loop spans 15 amino acids. J lost 5 bases, V lost 5 bases, and 11 bases had no gene match. The CDR3 sequence is CASSPSGTWGETQYF. CDR3 nucleotide sequence: TGTGCCAGCAGCCCGAGCGGGACCTGGGGGGAGACCCAGTACTTC.

The chain has TRBV19 and TRBJ1-1; weak D call: TRBD1 (6 bases). Between the trimmed V and J ends, which lost 10 bases and 1 base, there was a span of 28 bases. This CDR3 spans 18 amino acids. Germline V gene data show CDR1 as LNHDA and CDR2 as SQIVND (reference sequence). The CDR3 bases are TGTGCCAAAGACCACCTACGGACAGCCTATCTTCCGAACACTGAAGCTTTCTTT. Translated: CAKDHLRTAYLPNTEAFF.

This clone was detected only once. The chain couples TRBV5-1 to TRBJ2-1; 7 positions match TRBD2. After removal of 0 bases from V and 9 bases from J, the junction contained 3 bases not matched to a gene. Germline V gene lookup returns CDR1 SGHRS and CDR2 YFSETQ. The CDR3 spans 13 residues. In nucleotides, the CDR3 is TGCGCCAGCAGCTTGGAACTAGCGTTTGAGCAGTTCTTC. It encodes CASSLELAFEQFF.

The gene calls are TRBV6-6 and TRBJ2-5; 9 bases align to TRBD2. Germline trimming cut 3 bases from V and 5 bases from J; bases unmatched to any gene: 4. The CDR3 contains 14 residues. Germline CDR1 reads MNHNY; CDR2 reads SVGAGI (reference sequence). The DNA of the CDR3 is TGTGCCAGCAGTTATCGGCTAGCGGGGGAGACCCAGTACTTC. Residues: CASSYRLAGETQYF.

This chain uses TRBV27 with TRBJ2-6; maybe TRBD2 (5 bases). CDR1 and CDR2 (germline): MNHEY, SMNVEV (reference sequence). Between the trimmed V and J ends, which lost 5 bases and 5 bases, there was a span of 22 bases. The CDR3 consists of 18 residues. CDR3 DNA sequence: TGTGCCAGCAGTGCGGAGGTCTGGCTACAAAGTCGGGCCAACGTCCTGACTTTC. Translating it yields CASSAEVWLQSRANVLTF.

This clone was observed a handful of times. This chain uses TRBV6-1 with TRBJ2-5; no definite D call. Germline values: CDR1 MNHNS, CDR2 SASEGT. Trimming removed 1 base at V and 6 bases at J, with 12 bases between. This CDR3 is built from 14 residues. This chain's CDR3 is CASSEVKGWKTQYF. CDR3 DNA: TGTGCCAGCAGTGAAGTTAAGGGTTGGAAGACCCAGTACTTC.

V usage is TRBV6-4 and J usage is TRBJ2-6; no definite D call. This CDR3 spans 17 amino acids. The germline V and J ends were trimmed by 4 bases and 0 bases, with 13 bases remaining between them. CDR1 is MRHNA and CDR2 is SNTAGT in the germline V gene. CDR3 sequence: CASSASPLISGANVLTF. CDR3 sequence (DNA): TGTGCCAGCAGTGCCTCTCCCCTGATCTCTGGGGCCAACGTCCTGACTTTC.

V is TRBV6-5 and J is TRBJ2-7; D gene ambiguous. Germline assignment: CDR1 MNHEY and CDR2 SVGAGI. The CDR3 spans 13 residues. V lost 6 bases to trimming and J lost 6 bases, with 15 bases between them. The CDR3: CASSPSRASEQYF. CDR3 DNA sequence: TGTGCCAGCAGCCCAAGCAGAGCCTCCGAGCAGTACTTC.

This rearrangement joins TRBV9 to TRBJ1-1; D is perhaps TRBD1 (5 bases). The germline CDR1 and CDR2 sequences are SGDLS and YYNGEE. Trimming removed 0 bases at V and 1 base at J, with 10 bases between. The CDR3 consists of 15 residues. CDR3 in amino acids: CASSVVGRGNTEAFF. The CDR3 region has the DNA TGTGCCAGCAGCGTAGTTGGGAGGGGGAACACTGAAGCTTTCTTT.

This chain connects TRBV5-1 to TRBJ2-2, with TRBD2 identical over 7 bases. J was trimmed by 6 bases and V by 2 bases; bases with no gene match: 7. Germline-derived CDR1 and CDR2 are SGHRS and YFSETQ. The CDR3 spans 15 residues. CDR3 protein: CASSLGLVWAGELFF. The CDR3 DNA follows: TGCGCCAGCAGCTTAGGACTAGTCTGGGCCGGGGAGCTGTTTTTT.

By sample fraction, this clone is large. The chain carries TRBV2 and TRBJ1-2; D unresolved. V lost 1 base and J 3 bases, leaving 12 bases between the germline ends. In germline, CDR1 is SNHLY, CDR2 FYNNEI. This CDR3 region has 15 residues. The DNA for the CDR3 is TGTGCCAGCAGTGAAGGAAATGGCCTCTACTATGGCTACACCTTC. Protein sequence: CASSEGNGLYYGYTF.

This rearrangement joins TRBV2 to TRBJ2-7, with 7 bases matching TRBD1. CDR3 length: 13 residues. With V trimmed by 4 bases and J by 1 base, 1 base remained unmatched. Germline values: CDR1 SNHLY, CDR2 FYNNEI. The DNA for the CDR3 is TGTGCCAGCAGTGCACAGGGGTCCTACGAGCAGTACTTC. Residues: CASSAQGSYEQYF.

The DNA for the CDR3 is TGTGCCAGCAGGAAGGAACAGAACACCGGGGAGCTGTTTTTT. Its translation is CASRKEQNTGELFF. The chain uses TRBV6-1 and TRBJ2-2; D gene uncertain. Germline CDR1 MNHNS, CDR2 SASEGT. The CDR3 contains 14 residues. The V and J ends lost 6 bases and 1 base respectively, with 9 bases between them.

CDR3 coding DNA: TGTGCCAGCAGCGTAGACAAAAACACTGAAGCTTTCTTT. Translated, it gives CASSVDKNTEAFF. V is TRBV9 and J is TRBJ1-1; D is uncertain. Germline CDR1 is SGDLS and CDR2 is YYNGEE. Between the trimmed V and J ends, which lost 0 bases and 2 bases, there was a span of 5 bases. The CDR3 is made up of 13 amino acids.

This sequence joins TRBV30 and TRBJ2-3; 9 bases agree with TRBD1. Germline values: CDR1 GTSNPN, CDR2 SVGIG (reference sequence). CDR3 length: 17 amino acids. V was clipped by 3 bases and J by 3 bases; unmatched bases: 13. The CDR3 here is CAWSNSQGAGGTDTQYF. In DNA, the CDR3 is TGTGCCTGGAGCAACTCACAGGGGGCCGGTGGGACAGATACGCAGTATTTT. Filled out from reference TRBV30 and TRBJ2-3, the complete variable domain reads SQTIHQWPATLVQPVGSPLSLECTVEGTSNPNLYWYRQAAGRGLQLLFYSVGIGQISSEVPQNLSASRPQDRQFILSSKKLLLSDSGFYLCAWSNSQGAGGTDTQYFGPGTRLTVL.

The chain has TRBV7-4 and TRBJ1-2; D is perhaps TRBD1 (5 bases). The V end was cut by 6 bases, the J end by 6 bases, with 20 bases between. This CDR3 is built from 15 residues. CDR1 SGHVT and CDR2 SQSDAQ come from the germline V gene. The CDR3: CASSYEEGRVDGYTF. The CDR3 nucleotides are TGTGCCAGCAGTTACGAGGAGGGCAGGGTCGATGGCTACACCTTC. The full variable domain, rest sourced from reference TRBV7-4 and TRBJ1-2, is GAGVSQSPRYKVAKRGRDVALRCDSISGHVTLYWYRQTLGQGSEVLTYSQSDAQRDKSGRPSGRFSAERPERSVSTLKIQRTEQGDSAVYLCASSYEEGRVDGYTFGSGTRLTVV.